Given below is one TCR beta chain in context. The antigen this receptor binds is unknown. Libraries were made using the immunoSEQ multiplex PCR assay. The multiplex PCR relied on a mix of 60 forward primers for TCR Vbeta segments and 13 reverse primers for TCR Jbeta segments. A multiplex PCR assay on genomic DNA amplified the CDR3 region of rearranged TCR beta genes. The Illumina HiSeq System was used to sequence the amplified TCR beta libraries as 87-base-pair reads. In the source study's methods: A later analysis counted around 72 million unique TCR beta chains across the 550 to 750 repertoires, and roughly 9.9 million of these chains were shared by at least two donors. Raw reads were error-corrected and collapsed into unique sequences by a nearest-neighbor algorithm in which closely related sequences were merged to remove PCR and sequencing errors. Alignment of CDR3 sequences to IMGT reference sequences was used to assign V, D and J gene segments. For a sequence to be retained, at least a six-nucleotide match to both a V gene segment and a J gene segment was required. Rearrangements were classified as productive when the CDR3 lacked stop codons and remained in frame with V and J, and all other rearrangements were classified as non-productive. CDR3 was defined by IMGT convention, running from the second conserved V-encoded cysteine to the conserved J-encoded phenylalanine. Sequences without an unambiguous match to a single V gene segment were excluded from the earlier analysis of approximately 600 of the donors. In an earlier analysis of approximately 610 of the donors, V segments were called functional above 56.7% productive rearrangements and were called segregating when the between-donor standard deviation exceeded 5%. A statistical classification framework was developed to diagnose cytomegalovirus status using the catalog of TCR beta chain sequences. In a later analysis, TCR nucleotide sequences were compared against IMGT/GENE-DB human TR gene sequences so that V and J genes could be assigned. The TCRdist pipeline was used in a later analysis to assign CDR3 sequences and most-parsimonious VDJ recombination scenarios. In a later analysis, each TCR beta chain was defined by its CDR3 amino acid sequence together with its V-gene family, and reads lacking a unique V-gene family were excluded. To address suspected cross-contamination and a sequencing artifact, a later analysis removed a few hundred highly shared, low-generation-probability nucleotide sequences. In a later analysis, a clonal expansion index was calculated for each public chain from normalized within-repertoire ranks of inferred template counts. In a later analysis, generation probabilities were computed using a VDJ recombination model fitted to out-of-frame rearrangements, and the results were checked against IGoR. In a later analysis, TCR-TCR, TCR-HLA and TCR-CMV co-occurrence was scored with hypergeometric tests, and a repertoire-size bias correction was applied to TCR pairs. A later analysis estimated false discovery rates by permuting HLA or CMV assignments 20 times. In a later analysis, co-occurring TCRs were grouped using DBSCAN, and TCRdist sequence similarity was added for clustering within HLA-allele-positive subsets. Co-occurrence clustering excluded repertoires with fewer than 30,000 or more than 120,000 public chains, plus five with anomalous nucleotide sharing. Here the immuneACCESS table is served through TCRdb, limited to in-frame sequences with V and J called. Missing clones are a known gap in these copies; in checked studies unresolved V genes cover under half, and the rest lacks a known reason. V, J and clone size are those of that table, while D and trimming were read from the DNA. In this sample's table one finds roughly 45,000 clones. The ten largest account for more than 1.5% of the sample.

The germline V end is reduced by 8 bases and the J end by 3 bases; junction bases left unmatched: 13. The germline V gene (reference sequence) yields LNHDA for CDR1 and SQIVND for CDR2. Spanning cysteine to phenylalanine, the CDR3 consists of 15 amino acids. Solely the CDR3 DNA is kept, with 45 bases framed from the first base. These data originate in a study of cytomegalovirus exposure and HLA in healthy donors (dated by TCRdb to the late 2010s). In the study overall: In an earlier analysis of about 560 of the donors, 250 to 300 Gb of sequence data and approximately 100 million unique TCR beta sequences from about 179 million T cells were reported. Approximately 310 gigabases of sequencing data and approximately 84 million unique TCR sequences were included in an early release covering 550 to 650 HLA-typed donors. Of the 350 to 400 genotyped donors, about 80% fell in the genetic ancestry cluster associated with self-reported Caucasian donors. The study aimed to test whether cataloging public T cell receptors could reveal signatures of past pathogen exposure. The study used immunosequencing to profile the T cell repertoires of around 600 subjects and linked those repertoires to cytomegalovirus serostatus. Along with the roughly 700-subject first cohort, a separate validation cohort of roughly 110 different subjects was used. To predict cytomegalovirus infection status, the study combined high-throughput TCR immunosequencing, statistical association of individual TCRs with disease status, and machine learning. To study patterns of TCR occurrence, a later analysis re-analyzed previously published TCR beta repertoires from around 670 donors and added high-resolution HLA genotyping. Rather than using new phenotypic data, the later analysis identified candidate immune exposures from TCR beta sequences and from how often those sequences occurred across donors. An earlier analysis of 587 of the donors used high-throughput TCR beta sequencing to judge whether each TCR beta V gene segment behaved as functional or pseudogenic. Donor age, sex, ethnicity and CMV serostatus were collected together with the repertoire data. A later genetic analysis used genome-wide SNP genotypes for about 65% of the 666 donors, treating that subset as a discovery cohort. All discovery cohort repertoires had been generated on a single sequencing platform. Class I and class II HLA loci were covered by the typing at four-digit resolution. The number of typed donors differed by locus: about 620-640 for A, B, C, DRB1 and DQB1; approximately 520 for DQA1; some 610 for DPA1; and 400 to 480 for DPB1. Roughly 5 DR-DQ haplotypes were treated as single units for association and clustering because of strong linkage in the cohort. Among 398 genotyped donors of the cohort, an average of about 240,000 unique TCR beta nucleotide sequences were sequenced per donor, about a sixth of them non-productive. What the work shows at the level of the full study, not this receptor alone: Some IMGT-functional V segments, including TRBV6-2 and TRBV6-3, could not be distinguished by the 87-base-pair reads and were therefore excluded. An earlier analysis of approximately 600 of the donors showed that most TCR beta V segments appeared in productive rearrangements either about 87% or about 30% of the time, which broadly matched IMGT annotations. Because counts were too low, more than 15 rarely observed V segments, including chromosome 9 orphons, were left out of the earlier analysis of 587 of the donors. A group of highly shared sequence variants was considered likely to be a technical artifact of the sequencing pipeline. Presence/absence analyses assumed roughly uniform sequencing depth across donors, an assumption that may not hold. The cohort was sequenced for TCR beta chains only, and without alpha or paired-chain data the features that could be detected were limited. A later analysis reported that several top co-occurrence clusters appeared linked to parvovirus B19, influenza, CMV and Epstein-Barr virus. Correlated functional status among segregating V segments might reflect linkage disequilibrium, but an unknown experimental factor could not be ruled out. Compared with equally common non-associated chains, HLA-associated TCR beta chains in a later analysis were more clonally expanded and had lower generation probabilities. The classifier was reported to diagnose cytomegalovirus status with high specificity and sensitivity in both the original and validation cohorts. At a false discovery rate of 0.05, a later analysis linked approximately 18,000 TCR beta sequences to specific HLA alleles. A few of the identified cytomegalovirus-associated TCR beta chains were confirmed in vitro to be specific for cytomegalovirus antigens. The authors suggested that the approach could potentially be generalized to other disease states and immunological phenotypes. The only immune exposure information available for the cohort was CMV serostatus. An association between a missense DCLRE1C variant and V-gene and J-gene trimming of TCR beta chains was found in a later genetic analysis and replicated in an independent cohort. Most CMV-associated TCR beta chains appeared to be HLA-restricted in a later analysis, and the HLA associations seemed to be driven largely by CMV exposure. A later genetic analysis reported fewer N-insertions in productive TCRs among donors in an Asian-associated ancestry cluster than the approximately 700-donor mean. Because HLA typing was missing for some donors at each locus, association tests included only the typed subset. The study listed approximately 160 TCR beta chains as associated with cytomegalovirus. A later analysis found that TCR association rates varied across HLA loci, with DRB1 alleles showing the most associated TCRs and HLA-C alleles the fewest. While some public TCRs were present in many individuals, most TCR sequences turned up only very rarely across donors. Strong co-occurrence of HLA alleles, especially DR and DQ, made assigning TCR associations to individual alleles difficult. A further reported finding was that TCR beta sequences accurately predicted the HLA-A and HLA-B alleles for most subjects in the first cohort.

In total, 630 or so healthy bone marrow donors made up the cohort. At the time of sampling, all cohort members were nominally healthy, though unrecorded immune exposures were likely present. The donor was CMV seronegative and belonged to the group of approximately 320 seronegative cohort members. Each donor provided a peripheral blood sample, and peripheral blood mononuclear cells were used for TCR beta sequencing. The Qiagen DNeasy Blood Extraction Kit was used to extract genomic DNA from the blood cell samples. Material for sequencing was PBMCs. The clonotype was recovered from a woman between 25 and 40 years old in good health and CMV-seronegative. The chain uses TRBV19 and TRBJ2-7; 7 bases in the middle match TRBD1. This receptor carries the CDR3 CASSPGTVSFYEQYF. The DNA sequence is given as TGTGCCAGTTCCCCTGGGACAGTTTCCTTCTACGAGCAGTACTTC.